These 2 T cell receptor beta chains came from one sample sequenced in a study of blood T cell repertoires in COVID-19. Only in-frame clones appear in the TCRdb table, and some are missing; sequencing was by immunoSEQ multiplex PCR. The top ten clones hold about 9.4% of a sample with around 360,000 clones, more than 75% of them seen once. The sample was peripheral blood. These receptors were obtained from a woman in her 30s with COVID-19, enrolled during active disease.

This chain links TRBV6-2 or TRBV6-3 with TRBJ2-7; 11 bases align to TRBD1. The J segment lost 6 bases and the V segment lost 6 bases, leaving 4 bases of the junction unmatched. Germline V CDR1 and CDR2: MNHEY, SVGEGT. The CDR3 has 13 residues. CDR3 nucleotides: TGTGCCAGCAGCGGGGACAGGGGGGGCGAGCAGTACTTC. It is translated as CASSGDRGGEQYF.

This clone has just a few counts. The CDR3 bases are TGTGCCAGCAGCGTAGCGAGCAGCGCCAGCGTCTATGGCTACACCTTC. It translates to CASSVASSASVYGYTF. The V and J genes are TRBV9 and TRBJ1-2; D gene ambiguous. Germline CDR1 is SGDLS and CDR2 is YYNGEE. The CDR3 sequence is 16 residues long. V was pared by 0 bases and J by 4 bases, with 16 bases between.